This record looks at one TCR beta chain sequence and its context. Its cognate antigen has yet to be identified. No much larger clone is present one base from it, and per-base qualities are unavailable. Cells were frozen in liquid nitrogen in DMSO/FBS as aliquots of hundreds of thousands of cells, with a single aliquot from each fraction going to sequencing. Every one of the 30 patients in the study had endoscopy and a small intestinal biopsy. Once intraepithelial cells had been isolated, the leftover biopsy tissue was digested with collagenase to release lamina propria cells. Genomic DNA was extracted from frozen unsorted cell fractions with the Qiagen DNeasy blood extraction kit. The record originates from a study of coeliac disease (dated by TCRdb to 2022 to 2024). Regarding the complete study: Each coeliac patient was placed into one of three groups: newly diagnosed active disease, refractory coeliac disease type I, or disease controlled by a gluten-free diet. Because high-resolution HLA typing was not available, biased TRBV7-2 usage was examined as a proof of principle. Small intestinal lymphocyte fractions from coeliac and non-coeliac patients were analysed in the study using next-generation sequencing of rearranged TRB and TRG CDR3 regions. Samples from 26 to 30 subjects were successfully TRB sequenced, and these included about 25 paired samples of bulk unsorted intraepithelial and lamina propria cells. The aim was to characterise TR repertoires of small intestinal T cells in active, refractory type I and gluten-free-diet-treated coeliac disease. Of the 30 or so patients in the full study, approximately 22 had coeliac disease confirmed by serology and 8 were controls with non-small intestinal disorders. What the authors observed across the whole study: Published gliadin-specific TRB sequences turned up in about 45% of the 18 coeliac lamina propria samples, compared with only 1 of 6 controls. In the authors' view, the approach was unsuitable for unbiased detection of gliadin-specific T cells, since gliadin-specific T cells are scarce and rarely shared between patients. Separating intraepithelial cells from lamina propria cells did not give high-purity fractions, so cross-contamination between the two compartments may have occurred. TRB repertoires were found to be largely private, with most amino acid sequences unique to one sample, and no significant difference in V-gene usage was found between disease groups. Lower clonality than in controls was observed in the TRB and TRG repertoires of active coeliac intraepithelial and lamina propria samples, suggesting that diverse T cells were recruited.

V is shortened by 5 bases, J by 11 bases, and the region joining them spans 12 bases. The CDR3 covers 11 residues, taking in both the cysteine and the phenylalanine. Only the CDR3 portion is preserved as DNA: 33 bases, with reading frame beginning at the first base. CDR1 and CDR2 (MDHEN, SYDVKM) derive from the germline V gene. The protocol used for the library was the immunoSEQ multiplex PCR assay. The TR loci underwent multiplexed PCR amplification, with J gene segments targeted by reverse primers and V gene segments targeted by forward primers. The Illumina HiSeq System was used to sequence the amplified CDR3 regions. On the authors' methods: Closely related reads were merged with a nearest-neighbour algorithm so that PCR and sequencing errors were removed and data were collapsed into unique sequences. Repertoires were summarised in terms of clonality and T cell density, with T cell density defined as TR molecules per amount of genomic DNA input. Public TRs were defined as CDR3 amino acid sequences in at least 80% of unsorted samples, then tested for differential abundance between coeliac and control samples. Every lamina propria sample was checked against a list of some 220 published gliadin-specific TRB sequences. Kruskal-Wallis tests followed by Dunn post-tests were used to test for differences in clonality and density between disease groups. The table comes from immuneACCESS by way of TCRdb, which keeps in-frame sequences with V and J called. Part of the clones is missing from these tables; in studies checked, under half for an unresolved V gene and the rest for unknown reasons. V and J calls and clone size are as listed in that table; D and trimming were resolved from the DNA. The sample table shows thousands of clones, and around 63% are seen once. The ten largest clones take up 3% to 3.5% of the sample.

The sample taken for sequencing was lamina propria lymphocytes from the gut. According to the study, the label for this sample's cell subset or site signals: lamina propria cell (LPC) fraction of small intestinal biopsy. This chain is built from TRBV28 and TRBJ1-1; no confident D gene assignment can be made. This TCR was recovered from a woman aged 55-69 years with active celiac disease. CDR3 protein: CASSKLSRAFF. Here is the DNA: TGTGCCAGCAGTAAACTCTCTAGGGCTTTCTTT.